This TCR beta chain was sequenced in a study of cytomegalovirus exposure and HLA in healthy donors. The CDR3 has 16 residues. V dropped 5 bases and J dropped 2; count of bases not matched to a gene: 8. CDR1 SGHTA and CDR2 FQGNSA come from the germline V gene. A multiplex PCR was run with 60 Vbeta primers and 13 Jbeta primers. Profiled with immunoSEQ multiplex PCR; TCRdb holds only in-frame clones, not every one. The table has under 150,000 clones, 79% seen once. The genes are TRBV7-2 and TRBJ2-3, with 9 bases lining up with TRBD2. Specimen: PBMCs. This TCR was recovered from a female donor in good health and CMV-seronegative. CDR3 nucleotides: TGTGCCAGCAGCCCCCGGGCTAGCGGGGTCACAGATACGCAGTATTTT. This codes for CASSPRASGVTDTQYF.